This TCR beta chain was sequenced during a study of breast tumors, draining lymph nodes, adjacent tissues. Germline CDR1 is MGHRA and CDR2 is YSYEKL. V lost 2 bases and J 10 bases, leaving 23 bases between the germline ends. The length of the CDR3 is 17 residues. Overall study findings and caveats: Compared with basal-like, luminal-like tumors shared significantly more repertoire with nontumor tissue. Tumors had less TCR diversity than lymph nodes, more than nontumor tissue. Tumor T cell lymph node origin was a supported hypothesis, not proven. Findings are consistent with lymph node origin and intratumoral expansion of most tumor T cells.

TCRdb called the multiplex PCR reads again in MiXCR, with one record for every CDR3 protein. The sample consists of fewer than 30,000 distinct CDR3 sequences, 68% of them appearing once. By sample share, this clonotype is medium-sized. Its antigen is undetermined. This rearrangement joins TRBV4-1 to TRBJ1-4; D perhaps matches TRBD1 (5 bases). The sequenced sample was tumor-adjacent breast tissue. The receptor's source is a female donor with breast cancer. Some clones in this sample may be carry-over from other donors' samples. The CDR3 DNA reads TGCGCCAGCAGCCAACCTCTCCCCGGGGCCTCGGGGGGAAAACTGTTTTTT. Its translation: CASSQPLPGASGGKLFF.